What follows is one T cell receptor beta chain and its context. This entry belongs to a study of blood T cell dynamics during melanoma immunotherapy. The assay was immunoSEQ multiplex PCR, and TCRdb's table has in-frame clones only and misses some. The sample contains approximately 6,100 clones, about 85% of which appear only once. CDR1 and CDR2 from the germline V gene are ENHRY and SYGVKD. With 6 bases removed from V and 4 bases from J, the gap between germline ends came to 22 bases. The CDR3 runs to 17 residues. This sample's time point: pre-treatment baseline. Sequencing used blood, obtained from a patient treated with checkpoint blockade. The origin of this receptor is a human donor with melanoma. The chain joins TRBV10-3 to TRBJ2-1, with D possibly TRBD2 on 6 matching bases. The CDR3 is CAIRTREAGGVYNEQFF. Written as DNA, the CDR3 is TGTGCCATCAGGACTCGGGAAGCTGGCGGGGTATACAATGAGCAGTTCTTC.